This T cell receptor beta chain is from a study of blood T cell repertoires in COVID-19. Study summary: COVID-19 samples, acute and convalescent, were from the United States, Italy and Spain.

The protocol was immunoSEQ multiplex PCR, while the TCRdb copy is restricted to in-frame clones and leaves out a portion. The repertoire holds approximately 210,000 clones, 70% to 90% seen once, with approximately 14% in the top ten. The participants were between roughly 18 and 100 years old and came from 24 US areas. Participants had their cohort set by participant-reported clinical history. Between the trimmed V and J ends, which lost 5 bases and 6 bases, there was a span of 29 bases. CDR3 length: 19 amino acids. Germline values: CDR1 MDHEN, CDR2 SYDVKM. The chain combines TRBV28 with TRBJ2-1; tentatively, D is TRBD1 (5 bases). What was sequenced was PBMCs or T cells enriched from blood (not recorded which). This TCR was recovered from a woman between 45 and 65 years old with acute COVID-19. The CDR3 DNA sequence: TGTGCCAGCAGTCCAGGTGGACCATGGCAGGGCCTGGTGGGCAATGAGCAGTTCTTC. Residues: CASSPGGPWQGLVGNEQFF. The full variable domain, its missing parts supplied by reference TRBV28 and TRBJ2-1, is DVKVTQSSRYLVKRTGEKVFLECVQDMDHENMFWYRQDPGLGLRLIYFSYDVKMKEKGDIPEGYSVSREKKERFSLILESASTNQTSMYLCASSPGGPWQGLVGNEQFFGPGTRLTVL.